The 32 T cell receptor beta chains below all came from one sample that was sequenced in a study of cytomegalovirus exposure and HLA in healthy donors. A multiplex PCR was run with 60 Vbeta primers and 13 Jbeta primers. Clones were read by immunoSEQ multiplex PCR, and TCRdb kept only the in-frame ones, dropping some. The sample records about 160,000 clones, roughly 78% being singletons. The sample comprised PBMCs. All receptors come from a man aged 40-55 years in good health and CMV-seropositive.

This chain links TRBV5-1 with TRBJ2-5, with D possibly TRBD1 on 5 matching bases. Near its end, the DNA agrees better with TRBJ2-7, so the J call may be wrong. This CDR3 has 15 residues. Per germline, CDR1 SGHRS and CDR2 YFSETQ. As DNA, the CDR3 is TGCGCCAGCAGCTTGGAGGGTCAGGGTCTGAACGAGCAGTACTTC. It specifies CASSLEGQGLNEQYF.

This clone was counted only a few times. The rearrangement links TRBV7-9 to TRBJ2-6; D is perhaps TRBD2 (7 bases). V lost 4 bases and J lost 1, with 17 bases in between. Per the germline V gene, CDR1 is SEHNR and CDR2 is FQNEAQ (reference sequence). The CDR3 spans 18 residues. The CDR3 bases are TGTGCCAGCAGCTCGGCTAGGGGGGGCTGGTCTGGGGCCAACGTCCTGACTTTC. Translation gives CASSSARGGWSGANVLTF.

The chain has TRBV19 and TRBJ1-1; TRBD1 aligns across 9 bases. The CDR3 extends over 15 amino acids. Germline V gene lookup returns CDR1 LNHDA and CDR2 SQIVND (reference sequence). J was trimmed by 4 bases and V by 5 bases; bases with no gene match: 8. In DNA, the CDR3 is TGTGCCAGTAGTGGATGGACAGGGGAGGGCACTGAAGCTTTCTTT. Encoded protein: CASSGWTGEGTEAFF.

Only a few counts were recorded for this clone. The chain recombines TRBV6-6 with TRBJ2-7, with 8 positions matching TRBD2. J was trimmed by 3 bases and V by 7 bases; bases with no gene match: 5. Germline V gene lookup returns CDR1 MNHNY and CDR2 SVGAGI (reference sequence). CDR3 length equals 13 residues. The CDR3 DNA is TGTGCCAGCAAAATAGGGACTAGCTACGAGCAGTACTTC. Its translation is CASKIGTSYEQYF.

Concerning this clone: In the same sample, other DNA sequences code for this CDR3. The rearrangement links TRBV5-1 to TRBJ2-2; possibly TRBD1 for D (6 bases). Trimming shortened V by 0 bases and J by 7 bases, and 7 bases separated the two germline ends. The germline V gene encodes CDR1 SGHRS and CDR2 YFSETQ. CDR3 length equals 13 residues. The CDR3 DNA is TGCGCCAGCAGCTTGGCAGGGGACGGGGAGCTGTTTTTT. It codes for CASSLAGDGELFF.

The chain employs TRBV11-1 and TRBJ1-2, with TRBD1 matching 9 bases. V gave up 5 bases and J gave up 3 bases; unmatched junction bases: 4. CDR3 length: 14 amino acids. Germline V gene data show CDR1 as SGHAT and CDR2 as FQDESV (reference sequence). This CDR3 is CASSPGTGHYGYTF. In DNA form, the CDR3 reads TGTGCCAGCAGCCCAGGGACAGGGCACTATGGCTACACCTTC.

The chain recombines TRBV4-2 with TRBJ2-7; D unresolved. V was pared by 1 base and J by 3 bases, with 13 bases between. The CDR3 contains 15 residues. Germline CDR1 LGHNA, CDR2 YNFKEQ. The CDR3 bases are TGTGCCAGCAGCCAAGTCAGAGGCGGCGGCTACGAGCAGTACTTC. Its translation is CASSQVRGGGYEQYF.

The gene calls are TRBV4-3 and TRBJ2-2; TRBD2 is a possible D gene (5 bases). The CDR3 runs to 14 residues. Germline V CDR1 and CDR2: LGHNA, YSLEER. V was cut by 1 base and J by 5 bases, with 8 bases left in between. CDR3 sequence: CASSQGTSTGELFF. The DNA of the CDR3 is TGCGCCAGCAGCCAAGGCACTAGTACCGGGGAGCTGTTTTTT.

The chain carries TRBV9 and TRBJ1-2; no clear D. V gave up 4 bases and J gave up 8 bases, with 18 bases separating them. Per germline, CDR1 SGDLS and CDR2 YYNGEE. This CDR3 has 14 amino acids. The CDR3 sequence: CASSPSGGPGGYTF. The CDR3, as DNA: TGTGCCAGCAGCCCCAGCGGCGGGCCCGGGGGCTACACCTTC.

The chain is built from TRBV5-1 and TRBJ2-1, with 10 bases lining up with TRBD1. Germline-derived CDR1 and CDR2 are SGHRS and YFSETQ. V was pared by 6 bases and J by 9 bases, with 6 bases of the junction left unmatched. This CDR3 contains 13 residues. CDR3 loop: CASTRQGAGEQFF. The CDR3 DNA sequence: TGCGCCAGCACGAGACAGGGGGCAGGTGAGCAGTTCTTC. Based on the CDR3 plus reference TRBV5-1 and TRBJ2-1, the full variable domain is KAGVTQTPRYLIKTRGQQVTLSCSPISGHRSVSWYQQTPGQGLQFLFEYFSETQRNKGNFPGRFSGRQFSNSRSEMNVSTLELGDSALYLCASTRQGAGEQFFGPGTRLTVL.

The CDR3 nucleotides read TGTGCCAGCAGTTCCCGGGACAGGGGGCGAGAGCTGTTTTTT. This codes for CASSSRDRGRELFF. The rearrangement links TRBV6-5 to TRBJ2-2, with TRBD1 identical over 12 bases. The junction had 5 bases not matched to a gene; V was cut back by 4 bases and J by 11 bases. Per the germline V gene, CDR1 is MNHEY and CDR2 is SVGAGI. There are 14 residues in the CDR3.

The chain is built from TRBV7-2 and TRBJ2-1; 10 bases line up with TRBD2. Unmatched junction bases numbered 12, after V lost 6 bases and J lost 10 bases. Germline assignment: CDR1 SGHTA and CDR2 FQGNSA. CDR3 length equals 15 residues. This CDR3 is CASSRPQRGGQEQFF. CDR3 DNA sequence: TGTGCCAGCAGTCGCCCCCAGCGGGGGGGCCAGGAGCAGTTCTTC.

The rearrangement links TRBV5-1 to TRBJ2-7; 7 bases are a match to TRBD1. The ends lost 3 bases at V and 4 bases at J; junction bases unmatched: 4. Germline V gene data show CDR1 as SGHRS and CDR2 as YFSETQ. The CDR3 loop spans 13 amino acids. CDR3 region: CASSSNRGYEQYF. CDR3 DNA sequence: TGCGCCAGCAGCTCTAACAGGGGATACGAGCAGTACTTC.

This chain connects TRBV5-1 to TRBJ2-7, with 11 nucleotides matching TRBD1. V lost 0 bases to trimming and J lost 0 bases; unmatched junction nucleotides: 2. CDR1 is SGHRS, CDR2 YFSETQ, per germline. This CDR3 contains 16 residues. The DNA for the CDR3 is TGCGCCAGCAGCTTGGGGACAGGGGGCTTCTCCTACGAGCAGTACTTC. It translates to CASSLGTGGFSYEQYF.

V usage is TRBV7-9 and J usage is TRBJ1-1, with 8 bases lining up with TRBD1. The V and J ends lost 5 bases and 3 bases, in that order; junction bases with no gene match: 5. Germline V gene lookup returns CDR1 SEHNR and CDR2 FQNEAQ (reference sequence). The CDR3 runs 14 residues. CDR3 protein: CASSPWTGYTEAFF. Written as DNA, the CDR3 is TGTGCCAGCAGCCCCTGGACAGGGTACACTGAAGCTTTCTTT.

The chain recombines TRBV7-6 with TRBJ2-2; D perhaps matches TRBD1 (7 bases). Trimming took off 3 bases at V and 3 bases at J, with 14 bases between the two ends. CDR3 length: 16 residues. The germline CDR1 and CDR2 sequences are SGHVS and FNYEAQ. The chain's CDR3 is CASSLEGARDTGELFF. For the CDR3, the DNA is TGTGCCAGCAGCTTGGAGGGGGCGCGGGACACCGGGGAGCTGTTTTTT.

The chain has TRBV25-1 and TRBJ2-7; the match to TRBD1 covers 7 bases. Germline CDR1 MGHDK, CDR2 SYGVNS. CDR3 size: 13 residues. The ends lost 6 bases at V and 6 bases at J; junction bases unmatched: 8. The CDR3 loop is CASSRDREGEQYF. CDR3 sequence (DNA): TGTGCCAGCAGCCGGGACAGAGAAGGCGAGCAGTACTTC.

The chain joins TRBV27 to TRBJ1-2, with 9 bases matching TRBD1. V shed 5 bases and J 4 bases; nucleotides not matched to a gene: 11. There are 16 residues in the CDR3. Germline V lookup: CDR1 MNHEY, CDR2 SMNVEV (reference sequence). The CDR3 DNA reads TGTGCCAGCAGTATTGGGACAGGGATCAGCGTCTATGGCTACACCTTC. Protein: CASSIGTGISVYGYTF.

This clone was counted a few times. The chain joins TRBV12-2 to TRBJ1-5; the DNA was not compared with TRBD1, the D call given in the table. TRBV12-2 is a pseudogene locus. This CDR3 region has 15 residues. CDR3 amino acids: CASRLTGGPNQPQHF. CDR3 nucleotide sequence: TGTGCAAGTCGTTTGACAGGGGGCCCAAATCAGCCCCAGCATTTT.

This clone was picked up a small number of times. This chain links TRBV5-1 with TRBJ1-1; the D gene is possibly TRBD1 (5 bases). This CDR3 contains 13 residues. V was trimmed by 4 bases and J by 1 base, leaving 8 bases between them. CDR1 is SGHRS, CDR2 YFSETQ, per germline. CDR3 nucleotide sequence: TGCGCCAGCAGCCGACAGCCGAACACTGAAGCTTTCTTT. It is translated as CASSRQPNTEAFF.

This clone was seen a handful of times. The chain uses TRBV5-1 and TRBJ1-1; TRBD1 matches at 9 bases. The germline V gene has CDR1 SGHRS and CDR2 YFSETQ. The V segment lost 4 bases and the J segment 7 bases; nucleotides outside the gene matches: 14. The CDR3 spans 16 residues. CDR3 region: CASSSGQGRGRGEAFF. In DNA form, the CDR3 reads TGCGCCAGCAGCAGTGGACAGGGGAGGGGGAGAGGTGAAGCTTTCTTT.

The chain's CDR3 is CASRPRRRAGGLYNEQFF. Here the CDR3 DNA reads TGTGCCAGCAGACCCCGGCGGAGAGCGGGGGGGCTATACAATGAGCAGTTCTTC. The chain has TRBV7-9 and TRBJ2-1, with 10 positions matching TRBD2. Trimming removed 6 bases from V and 4 bases from J; junction bases left unmatched: 15. Germline lookup yields CDR1 SEHNR and CDR2 FQNEAQ (reference sequence). The CDR3 is 18 residues long.

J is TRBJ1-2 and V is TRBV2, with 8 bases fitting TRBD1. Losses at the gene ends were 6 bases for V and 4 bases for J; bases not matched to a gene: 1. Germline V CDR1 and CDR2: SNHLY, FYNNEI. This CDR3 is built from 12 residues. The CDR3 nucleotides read TGTGCCAGCAGGGGACAGGTCTATGGCTACACCTTC. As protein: CASRGQVYGYTF.

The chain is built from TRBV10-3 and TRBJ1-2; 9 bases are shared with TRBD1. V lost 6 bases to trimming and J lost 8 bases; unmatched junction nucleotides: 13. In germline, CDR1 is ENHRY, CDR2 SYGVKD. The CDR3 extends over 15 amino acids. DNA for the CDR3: TGTGCCATCAGGACCGACAGGGGGGGGTTTAAGGGCTACACCTTC. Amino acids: CAIRTDRGGFKGYTF.

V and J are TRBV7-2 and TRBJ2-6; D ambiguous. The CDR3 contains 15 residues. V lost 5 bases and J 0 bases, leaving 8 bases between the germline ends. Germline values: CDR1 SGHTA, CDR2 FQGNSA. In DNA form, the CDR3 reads TGTGCCAGCAGCGCAGACATCTCTGGGGCCAACGTCCTGACTTTC. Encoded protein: CASSADISGANVLTF.

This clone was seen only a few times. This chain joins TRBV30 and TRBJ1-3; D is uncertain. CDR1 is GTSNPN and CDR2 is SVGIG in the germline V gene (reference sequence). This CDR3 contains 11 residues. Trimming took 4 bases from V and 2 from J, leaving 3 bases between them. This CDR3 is CAWTAGNTIYF. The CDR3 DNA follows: TGTGCCTGGACGGCTGGAAACACCATATATTTT. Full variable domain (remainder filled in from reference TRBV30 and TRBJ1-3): SQTIHQWPATLVQPVGSPLSLECTVEGTSNPNLYWYRQAAGRGLQLLFYSVGIGQISSEVPQNLSASRPQDRQFILSSKKLLLSDSGFYLCAWTAGNTIYFGEGSWLTVV.

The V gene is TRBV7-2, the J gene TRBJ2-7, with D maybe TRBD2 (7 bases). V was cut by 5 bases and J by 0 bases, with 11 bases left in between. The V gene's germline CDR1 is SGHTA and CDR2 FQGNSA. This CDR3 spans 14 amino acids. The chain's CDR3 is CASSGGAFSYEQYF. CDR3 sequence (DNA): TGTGCCAGCAGCGGGGGGGCCTTCTCCTACGAGCAGTACTTC.

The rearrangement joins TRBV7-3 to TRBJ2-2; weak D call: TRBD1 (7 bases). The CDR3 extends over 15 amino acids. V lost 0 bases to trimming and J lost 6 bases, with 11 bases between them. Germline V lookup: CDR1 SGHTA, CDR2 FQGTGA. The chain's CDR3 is CASSLTGRGAGELFF. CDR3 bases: TGTGCCAGCAGCTTAACCGGCAGGGGGGCCGGGGAGCTGTTTTTT.

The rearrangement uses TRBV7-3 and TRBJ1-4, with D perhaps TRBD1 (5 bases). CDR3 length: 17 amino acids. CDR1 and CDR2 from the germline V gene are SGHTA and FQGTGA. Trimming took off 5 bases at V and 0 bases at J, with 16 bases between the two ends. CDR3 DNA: TGTGCCAGCAGCCTCAGTGGGGGACTTGCAACTAATGAAAAACTGTTTTTT. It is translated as CASSLSGGLATNEKLFF.

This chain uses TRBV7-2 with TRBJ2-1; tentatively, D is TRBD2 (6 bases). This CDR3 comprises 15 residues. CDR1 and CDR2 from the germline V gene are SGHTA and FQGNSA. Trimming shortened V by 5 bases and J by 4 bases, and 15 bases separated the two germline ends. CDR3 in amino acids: CASSPRGNGYNEQFF. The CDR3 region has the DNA TGTGCCAGCAGCCCTCGCGGGAACGGGTACAATGAGCAGTTCTTC.

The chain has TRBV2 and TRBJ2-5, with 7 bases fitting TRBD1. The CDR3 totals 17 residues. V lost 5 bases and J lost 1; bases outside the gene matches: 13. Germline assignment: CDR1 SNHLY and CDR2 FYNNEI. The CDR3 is CASSLRGPRKIQETQYF. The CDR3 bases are TGTGCCAGCAGTTTGAGGGGGCCCCGTAAGATCCAAGAGACCCAGTACTTC.

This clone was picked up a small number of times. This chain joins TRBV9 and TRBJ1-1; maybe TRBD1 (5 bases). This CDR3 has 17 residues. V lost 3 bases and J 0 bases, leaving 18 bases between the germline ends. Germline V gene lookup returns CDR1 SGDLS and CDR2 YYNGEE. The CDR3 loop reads CASSASAIQGMNTEAFF. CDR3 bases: TGTGCCAGCAGCGCCTCGGCGATCCAGGGTATGAACACTGAAGCTTTCTTT.